Shown below are 24 T cell receptor beta chains from a single sample sequenced in a study of blood T cells in healthy people across ages. Alongside a J-beta primer mix, a sample-barcoded 5' primer served in a second PCR lasting roughly 6 to 11 cycles. TCRdb passed the 5' RACE reads through MiXCR, listing each CDR3 protein once. In the table there are 800,000 or so distinct CDR3 sequences, around 62% of which are singletons. Material for sequencing was blood. Every receptor here comes from a man younger than 40 in good health.

This clonotype was counted once. This sequence joins TRBV20-1 and TRBJ2-7, with D perhaps TRBD1 (6 bases). Per the germline V gene, CDR1 is DFQATT and CDR2 is SNEGSKA (reference sequence). This CDR3 has 12 amino acids. The ends were cut back, 3 bases at V and 2 bases at J, with 8 bases in the middle. DNA for the CDR3: TGCAGTGCTAGCTGGACAGCCTACGAGCAGTACTTC. Translating gives CSASWTAYEQYF.

CDR3 sequence reads: CASKTTLGTDTQYF. As DNA, the CDR3 is TGTGCCAGTAAGACTACTCTTGGCACAGATACGCAGTATTTT. The chain employs TRBV6-6 and TRBJ2-3; D might be TRBD2 (5 bases). Germline CDR1 reads MNHNY; CDR2 reads SVGAGI (reference sequence). Trimming shortened V by 9 bases and J by 1 base, and 14 bases separated the two germline ends. The CDR3 length is 14 residues.

The chain has TRBV29-1 and TRBJ2-7; no reliable D call. Germline values: CDR1 SQVTM, CDR2 ANQGSEA. Trimming pared 0 bases from V and 2 bases from J, leaving 11 bases between. The CDR3 extends over 14 amino acids. The CDR3 reads CSVEDWSTTYEQYF. The CDR3 DNA reads as TGCAGCGTTGAAGATTGGTCCACCACCTACGAGCAGTACTTC.

The V and J genes are TRBV7-6 and TRBJ2-4; tentatively, D is TRBD1 (5 bases). TRBJ2-7 matches the DNA end more closely, so the J call is doubtful. Germline lookup yields CDR1 SGHVS and CDR2 FNYEAQ. This CDR3 spans 14 amino acids. The CDR3 DNA sequence: TGTGCCAGCAGCCTAGGTAGGGGTGTCCACGAGCAGTACTTC. This translates into CASSLGRGVHEQYF.

The V and J genes are TRBV20-1 and TRBJ2-1; possibly TRBD1 or TRBD2 for D (5 bases each). Deletions cut 4 bases from V and 0 bases from J, with 10 bases between. Per the germline V gene, CDR1 is DFQATT and CDR2 is SNEGSKA (reference sequence). The CDR3 runs 14 residues. The CDR3 coding sequence is TGCAGTGCTAAAAAGGGGAGCTCCTACAATGAGCAGTTCTTC. Encoded protein: CSAKKGSSYNEQFF.

The CDR3 nucleotides are TGTGCCAGCACACACGCAGGGGCCCGATACGAGCAGTACTTC. It codes for CASTHAGARYEQYF. The chain combines TRBV5-6 with TRBJ2-7, with a possible D match to TRBD1 (6 bases). V was cut by 6 bases and J by 4 bases, with 17 bases left in between. This CDR3 region has 14 residues. CDR1 SGHDT and CDR2 YYEEEE come from the germline V gene.

This chain joins TRBV30 and TRBJ1-1; D remains unclear. The CDR3 is 12 residues long. V was cut by 7 bases and J by 7 bases, with 16 bases left in between. Germline V gives CDR1 GTSNPN, CDR2 SVGIG (reference sequence). Here the CDR3 reads CALGVGQHEAFF. The CDR3 bases are TGTGCCTTGGGTGTAGGGCAGCATGAAGCTTTCTTT.

As to this clonotype: The junction does not match germline at one end; this may be a read error. The CDR3 is CAIGPGNQSQHF. The CDR3, as DNA: TGTGCCATCGGACCGGGAAATCAGTCCCAGCATTTT. This chain connects TRBV10-3 to TRBJ1-5; D is uncertain. CDR3 length: 12 amino acids. The V gene's germline CDR1 is ENHRY and CDR2 SYGVKD.

The table lists this clonotype with a count of one. This chain joins TRBV20-1 and TRBJ2-7, with D uncertain. Looked up from germline, CDR1 is DFQATT and CDR2 is SNEGSKA (reference sequence). V lost 6 bases and J lost 0, with 9 bases in between. CDR3 length: 12 amino acids. In nucleotides, the CDR3 is TGCAGTGCGCAAGAGAGCTCCTACGAGCAGTACTTC. Its translation is CSAQESSYEQYF.

This chain joins TRBV14 and TRBJ2-1; weak D call: TRBD2 (5 bases). V was pared by 1 base and J by 9 bases, with 13 bases between. This CDR3 comprises 14 residues. Germline lookup yields CDR1 SGHDN and CDR2 FVKESK. DNA for the CDR3: TGTGCCAGCAGCCAAGTTCGGCTAGCCGGTGAGCAGTTCTTC. Protein sequence: CASSQVRLAGEQFF.

This CDR3 reads CASSFGTSSYNEQFF. The CDR3 DNA reads TGTGCCAGCAGTTTCGGGACAAGCTCCTACAATGAGCAGTTCTTC. The chain joins TRBV6-2 or TRBV6-3 to TRBJ2-1; possible D gene TRBD1, 6 bases. Germline V lookup: CDR1 MNHEY, CDR2 SVGEGT. This CDR3 has 15 amino acids. V lost 4 bases, J lost 0 bases, and 10 bases lay in between.

This clonotype came up a few times. The chain is built from TRBV5-1 and TRBJ2-3; D may be TRBD1 or TRBD2 (5 bases each). The CDR3 has 17 amino acids. V lost 0 bases, J lost 0 bases, and 14 bases lay in between. The V gene's germline CDR1 is SGHRS and CDR2 YFSETQ. The CDR3 region is CASSLGGTTGSTDTQYF. CDR3 sequence (DNA): TGCGCCAGCAGCTTGGGGGGGACCACGGGTAGCACAGATACGCAGTATTTT.

This clonotype has just a few counts. The CDR3 reads CSAYDRQRGSPLHF. In nucleotides, the CDR3 is TGCAGTGCCTACGACCGCCAGAGAGGTTCACCCCTCCACTTT. The J gene is TRBJ1-6, the V gene TRBV20-1; D not resolved. The CDR3 length is 14 residues. Trimming removed 6 bases from V and 9 bases from J, with 18 bases in between. Germline lookup yields CDR1 DFQATT and CDR2 SNEGSKA (reference sequence).

The chain employs TRBV5-1 and TRBJ2-5; D is perhaps TRBD2 (6 bases). The CDR3 totals 14 residues. CDR1 and CDR2 from the germline V gene are SGHRS and YFSETQ. Trimming cost V 1 base and J 5 bases, with 12 bases left between them. The CDR3 bases are TGCGCCAGCAGCTTGAAGGCGGGGTTCGAGACCCAGTACTTC. It is translated as CASSLKAGFETQYF.

The V and J genes are TRBV20-1 and TRBJ2-1, with 7 bases aligning to TRBD2. V shed 3 bases and J 5 bases; nucleotides not matched to a gene: 7. CDR1 is DFQATT, CDR2 SNEGSKA, per germline (reference sequence). CDR3 length: 14 residues. CDR3 sequence: CSASVPGTNNEQFF. The CDR3 nucleotides are TGCAGTGCTAGTGTTCCCGGGACTAACAATGAGCAGTTCTTC.

The chain uses TRBV14 and TRBJ2-4; D is undetermined. Judging by the DNA end, TRBJ2-7 fits better; the J call may be wrong. CDR1 SGHDN and CDR2 FVKESK come from the germline V gene. This CDR3 contains 13 residues. This chain's CDR3 is CASSQVTASEQYF. The CDR3 DNA follows: TGTGCCAGCAGCCAAGTCACGGCGAGCGAGCAGTACTTC.

The chain employs TRBV9 and TRBJ2-7; 11 bases line up with TRBD1. With 3 bases clipped from V and 7 bases from J, the junction kept 9 bases outside the gene matches. The CDR3 has 15 amino acids. The V gene's germline CDR1 is SGDLS and CDR2 YYNGEE. The CDR3 bases are TGTGCCAGCAGCGCTGCCGGGACAGGGGGAAAGGAGCAGTACTTC. Its protein is CASSAAGTGGKEQYF.

In its sample, this clonotype was seen once. The chain links TRBV12-3 or TRBV12-4 to TRBJ1-3; the D is unclear. V lost 10 bases to trimming and J lost 0 bases, with 4 bases between them. The CDR3 length is 11 residues. In DNA form, the CDR3 reads TGTGCCACCAGCTCTGGAAACACCATATATTTT. It translates to CATSSGNTIYF.

J is TRBJ1-6 and V is TRBV4-2, with TRBD1 as a possible D gene (6 bases). CDR3 length: 16 amino acids. V shed 0 bases and J shed 8 bases, with 14 bases lying between them. Germline V lookup: CDR1 LGHNA, CDR2 YNFKEQ. CDR3 in amino acids: CASSQDRGPDDSPLHF. CDR3 sequence (DNA): TGTGCCAGCAGCCAAGATCGGGGGCCGGATGATTCACCCCTCCACTTT.

This chain uses TRBV9 with TRBJ2-5, with TRBD2 matching over 10 bases. J lost 5 bases, V lost 0 bases, and 13 bases had no gene match. CDR3 length: 18 residues. Germline V lookup: CDR1 SGDLS, CDR2 YYNGEE. This CDR3 reads CASSVGGRGLAIKETQYF. CDR3 coding DNA: TGTGCCAGCAGCGTAGGAGGTAGGGGACTAGCGATTAAGGAGACCCAGTACTTC.

This sequence joins TRBV28 and TRBJ1-2; no clear D. Germline CDR1 MDHEN, CDR2 SYDVKM. V was trimmed by 5 bases and J by 8 bases, leaving 9 bases between them. This CDR3 has 11 residues. CDR3 DNA sequence: TGTGCCAGCAGTCGTGATAGGGGCTACACCTTC. Its translation is CASSRDRGYTF.

V and J are TRBV6-2 or TRBV6-3 and TRBJ2-7; D is perhaps TRBD2 (7 bases). The J call may be faulty, since TRBJ2-5 better matches the DNA end. This CDR3 is built from 14 residues. Germline lookup yields CDR1 MNHEY and CDR2 SVGEGT. The CDR3 DNA reads as TGTGCCACCCTGATTGGCGGGGGCAAAGAGACCCAGTACTTC. This gives the protein CATLIGGGKETQYF.

The V call is TRBV4-2, the J call TRBJ2-1, with 10 bases fitting TRBD2. Unmatched junction bases numbered 5, after V lost 1 base and J lost 2 bases. The CDR3 is 17 amino acids. Germline V gives CDR1 LGHNA, CDR2 YNFKEQ. This CDR3 is CASSQGFLAGAYNEQFF. As DNA, the CDR3 is TGTGCCAGCAGCCAAGGGTTTCTAGCGGGGGCCTACAATGAGCAGTTCTTC.

This clonotype has ten or more counts. In nucleotides, the CDR3 is TGTGCCAGCAGTTCGATCGGGGGCTTGAACACTGAAGCTTTCTTT. Amino acid sequence: CASSSIGGLNTEAFF. This chain joins TRBV2 and TRBJ1-1; perhaps TRBD1 as D (6 bases). Germline lookup yields CDR1 SNHLY and CDR2 FYNNEI. With 5 bases removed from V and 0 bases from J, the gap between germline ends came to 13 bases. The CDR3 runs to 15 residues.